This entry concerns a single T cell receptor (beta chain). It lacks a known antigen. There are no base qualities to consult, and no much larger clone falls within one base. This specimen belongs to a study of shared clonotypes between healthy human individuals (dated by TCRdb to the early 2020s). In terms of the full investigation: Three men and two women, aged 18 to 49 years, made up the cohort. To increase sequencing depth and limit assay-specific biases, TCR repertoire library preparation and sequencing were carried out by different laboratories using diverse techniques. To estimate repertoire size and how much clonotype sharing occurs between individuals, the study deeply sequenced the blood TCR repertoires of five healthy adults. For each donor, CD4 naive and CD4 memory were each run on three plates, CD8 naive on two plates, and CD8 memory on one plate. Each donor's leukapheresis produced roughly between roughly 0.9 and 8.9 billion PBMCs. General study outcomes and caveats: Rarefaction of sorted-subset datasets indicated incomplete sequencing despite the large sequencing depth. Larger estimated clonotype richness was generally found for naive subsets than for memory subsets. Sampling was restricted to blood, and TCR repertoires in tissue are likely to differ from TCR repertoires in blood. Compared with non-shared clonotypes, the clonotypes found in all four sorted-subset donors had higher generation probabilities. Across a handful of donors, approximately 5% of naive CD4, roughly 3.3% of naive CD8, roughly 2.3% of memory CD4, and about 0.44% of memory CD8 clonotypes were shared. Because the study included only a small number of donors, the genetic and exposure-history diversity represented was limited. Based on pairwise subsampling, the degree of clonotype sharing among donors was expected to be affected by sequencing depth.

CD8 naive samples consisted of CD45RO-negative cells that were positively selected for CCR7, yielding a CD45RA+CCR7+ population without TemRA cells. Healthy HIV-negative adults with no recently reported acute infections or vaccinations were included as donors. Every donor was a Caucasian adult residing in Nashville, Tennessee, USA. Blood was obtained by leukapheresis, after which PBMCs were separated by Ficoll-Histopaque density gradient centrifugation and cryopreserved in liquid nitrogen vapor phase. Purity and quantity of every magnetically sorted T cell population were checked by analytical flow cytometry. Genomic DNA was isolated from each sorted fraction and quantified by UV absorbance on a Nanodrop 2000c. The germline V gene encodes CDR1 SGHNT and CDR2 YYREEE (reference sequence). Including the terminal cysteine and phenylalanine, the CDR3 comprises 16 residues. The kept DNA is CDR3 alone, 48 bases in frame from the first base. Germline trimming: 3 bases from V, 7 bases from J; junction bases outside gene matches: 11.

Using the deep immunoSEQ assay, TCR CDR3 regions were amplified from genomic DNA by multiplex PCR. For each cell subset, the extracted genomic DNA was distributed evenly across all wells of several immunoSEQ 96-well plates, and each plate served as one replicate. Each replicate PCR for sorted subsets received approximately 200 ng genomic DNA, equal to about 30,000 T cell genomes. Purified libraries were measured with a Qubit 3.0 fluorometer, size-checked on a Bioanalyzer 2100, and measured again with the KAPA Library Quantification kit. Each immunoSEQ 96-well plate was sequenced on its own single-read 150-cycle Illumina NextSeq 550 flow cell. Turning to the authors' computational methods: Because the immunoSEQ output held only junctional sequences and lacked quality scores, the filtering could not match the filtering applied to full-length reads. To assign V/J genes and CDR3, sequences were annotated using PyIR, a Python wrapper for IgBLAST v1.9, with IMGT germline references. Any read was removed if the V/J assignment was weak (E-value above 1e-6), the CDR3 was missing, or the read contained stop codons, out-of-frame junctions, or ambiguous translated residues. A V3J clonotype was defined by an identical inferred V gene, J gene, and CDR3 amino acid sequence. Percentage overlap between repertoires was calculated by dividing the number of shared unique clonotypes by the size of the smaller repertoire. Repertoire richness was assessed with RTK rarefaction, the Chao1 estimator, and Recon v2.1 estimates of unobserved clonotypes. OLGA was used to compute generation probabilities for all TCRbeta clonotypes that the gDNA method yielded from four donors. In TCRdb, the immuneACCESS table is reduced to in-frame sequences with V and J assigned. These tables do not hold every clone; where another copy was compared, an unresolved V gene accounts for under half, and the others remain unexplained. The V and J calls and clone size were taken over from that table, and D and trimming were inferred from the DNA. For this sample there are approximately 2,200,000 clones; roughly 91% appear just once. 1.5% to 2% of the sample lies in the top ten.

This TCR was sampled from a man in his late teens or twenties in good health. Some clones in this sample may be carry-over from other donors' samples. Recombination connected TRBV5-4 to TRBJ2-2, with 8 bases in between that match TRBD2. Sequencing input: naive CD8+ T cells from PBMCs. Explained via the paper, the cell subset or site label denotes: CD45RA+CCR7+. CDR3 region: CASSSPAGVVGGELFF. At the DNA level, the sequence is TGTGCCAGCAGCTCCCCAGCGGGAGTGGTCGGCGGGGAGCTGTTTTTT.